Presented here are 5 T cell receptor beta chains from one specimen sequenced in a study of blood T cells in healthy people across ages. A second PCR of about 6 to 12 cycles used a sample-barcoded 5' primer and a J-beta primer mix. From the 5' RACE reads, TCRdb called clonotypes with MiXCR, one entry per CDR3 protein. The table shows roughly 1.7 million distinct CDR3 sequences, with approximately 32% occurring only once. Sequenced material: blood. These receptors were obtained from a woman aged 25 to 45 in good health.

The V call is TRBV27, the J call TRBJ2-2, with D possibly TRBD2 on 5 matching bases. The length of the CDR3 is 16 residues. The germline V gene has CDR1 MNHEY and CDR2 SMNVEV (reference sequence). V was clipped by 6 bases and J by 5 bases, with 19 bases between them. CDR3 residues: CASSQPAGPETGELFF. CDR3 DNA: TGTGCCAGCAGCCAACCCGCGGGCCCGGAAACCGGGGAGCTGTTTTTT.

The chain is built from TRBV29-1 and TRBJ1-1; no clear D gene. Trimming pared 5 bases from V and 0 bases from J, leaving 10 bases between. The CDR3 is made up of 13 amino acids. CDR1 and CDR2 (germline): SQVTM, ANQGSEA. The CDR3 region is CSVTGTVNTEAFF. As DNA, the CDR3 is TGCAGCGTTACTGGAACTGTGAACACTGAAGCTTTCTTT.

The table lists this clonotype with a few counts. The V gene is TRBV10-3, the J gene TRBJ2-7; TRBD1 matches 7 bases. The germline gives CDR1 ENHRY, CDR2 SYGVKD. The CDR3 length is 14 residues. The J segment lost 3 bases and the V segment lost 6 bases, leaving 8 bases of the junction unmatched. CDR3 region: CAIRSGTASYEQYF. DNA for the CDR3: TGTGCCATCAGATCCGGGACAGCGAGCTACGAGCAGTACTTC.

This clonotype showed up just a few times. V gene TRBV5-1 combines with J gene TRBJ2-5; 10 nucleotides agree with TRBD2. The CDR3 runs to 14 residues. With V trimmed by 7 bases and J by 4 bases, 7 bases remained unmatched. CDR1 is SGHRS, CDR2 YFSETQ, per germline. The CDR3 loop reads CASGSGRTLETQYF. The CDR3 DNA follows: TGCGCCAGCGGTAGCGGGAGGACCTTAGAGACCCAGTACTTC. Using reference TRBV5-1 and TRBJ2-5 for the parts outside the CDR3, the full variable domain is KAGVTQTPRYLIKTRGQQVTLSCSPISGHRSVSWYQQTPGQGLQFLFEYFSETQRNKGNFPGRFSGRQFSNSRSEMNVSTLELGDSALYLCASGSGRTLETQYFGPGTRLLVL.

The sample holds a few counts of this clonotype. V and J are TRBV28 and TRBJ1-2, with D perhaps TRBD1 (6 bases). Trimming took 5 bases from V and 6 from J, leaving 13 bases between them. This CDR3 contains 13 residues. Germline V CDR1 and CDR2: MDHEN, SYDVKM. For the CDR3, the DNA is TGTGCCAGCAGTCGGACAGCCGGACATGGCTACACCTTC. It codes for CASSRTAGHGYTF.